A selection of T cell receptor beta chains follows, all from one sample in a study of response to subunit inactivated influenza vaccine. TCRdb ran MiXCR on the RT-PCR reads and lists one entry per CDR3 protein. The sample yields over 800,000 distinct CDR3 sequences, over 20% seen once. Sequenced here: PBMCs from blood, sampled 5 days after vaccination. These receptor sequences come from a man over 45 who received an inactivated influenza vaccine. CDR3s include the opening cysteine and the closing phenylalanine or tryptophan. A D gene is named only where the DNA matches it firmly. The listing skips clone size in some rows; elsewhere it reads once, few, many or a size class.

V,size,D,J,DNA,CDR3
TRBV5-1,.,TRBD1,TRBJ1-2,TGCGCCAGCAGTTGGACAGGGGACTATGGCTACACCTTC,CASSWTGDYGYTF
TRBV7-6,.,.,TRBJ2-7,TGTGCCAGCAGCTTAGTTTCGGACAAGAACTACGAGCAGTACTTC,CASSLVSDKNYEQYF
TRBV4-3,.,TRBD2,TRBJ2-1,TGCGCCAGCAGCCAAGAACCCCCTAGCGGGGGGTACAATGAGCAGTTCTTC,CASSQEPPSGGYNEQFF
TRBV11-3,.,TRBD1,TRBJ2-1,TGTGCCAGCAGCTTGGAGGCAGGGGGTTGGGATGAGCAGTTCTTC,CASSLEAGGWDEQFF
TRBV12-3/TRBV12-4,.,.,TRBJ1-6,TGTGCCAGCAGCCCTTCCGGCAATGCACCCCTCCACTTT,CASSPSGNAPLHF
TRBV20-1,few,.,TRBJ2-7,TGCAGTGCCAGAACAGTGTCCTACGAGCAGTACTTC,CSARTVSYEQYF
TRBV15,many,.,TRBJ2-7,TGTGCCACCAGCAGAGATCTGGGGTCCTACGAGCAGTACTTC,CATSRDLGSYEQYF
TRBV9,few,.,TRBJ1-3,TGTGCCAGCAGCCTCGGGGCGGAAAACTCTGGAAACACCATATATTTT,CASSLGAENSGNTIYF
TRBV5-1,.,.,TRBJ2-3,TGCGCCAGCAGCTTGGCCGGGGCGGGGGCTAGCACAGATACGCAGTATTTT,CASSLAGAGASTDTQYF
TRBV5-4,few,TRBD1,TRBJ1-2,TGTGCCAGCAGACATGACAGGGGGCTCGCCTATGGCTACACCTTC,CASRHDRGLAYGYTF
TRBV6-2/TRBV6-3,.,.,TRBJ1-5,TGTGCCAGCAGCCGATTCTACCCGATGGCAGAACTATATAGCAATCAGCCCCAGCATTTT,CASSRFYPMAELYSNQPQHF
TRBV4-3,.,TRBD2,TRBJ2-4,TGCGCCAGCAGCCAATCCCCATTCCTAGTTAGCGGGAGGGCCAAAAACATTCAGTACTTC,CASSQSPFLVSGRAKNIQYF
TRBV18,few,.,TRBJ2-3,TGTGCCAGCTCACCACCTCAGGGTTTCACAGATACGCAGTATTTT,CASSPPQGFTDTQYF
TRBV28,few,.,TRBJ2-1,TGTGCCAGCAGTAGGGGGTATGAGCAGTTCTTC,CASSRGYEQFF
TRBV5-1,.,.,TRBJ2-3,TGCGCCAGCACGGCCGGGCTACTTTCGAGGTCTACAGATACGCAGTATTTT,CASTAGLLSRSTDTQYF
TRBV4-2,.,.,TRBJ2-1,TGTGCCAGCAGCTTTAACGGTGAGCAGTTCTTC,CASSFNGEQFF
TRBV16,few,TRBD1,TRBJ1-5,TGTGCCAGCAGCCAATCGGGACAGGGCGGACAGCCCCAGCATTTT,CASSQSGQGGQPQHF
TRBV6-5,.,.,TRBJ1-2,TGTGCCAGCAGTTACGGAGACTATGGCTACACCTTC,CASSYGDYGYTF
TRBV6-1,few,.,TRBJ2-5,TGTGCCAGCAGTGAGAACGGGCTCAGGGAGACCCAGTACTTC,CASSENGLRETQYF
TRBV7-2,.,TRBD2,TRBJ2-1,TGTGCCAGCAGCTTAGCCCTGGGACTAGCGGGAGAGCAGGGTGCGTTCTTC,CASSLALGLAGEQGAFF
TRBV7-2,few,.,TRBJ1-2,TGTGCCAGCAGCTTATACCAACTCTATGGCTACACCTTC,CASSLYQLYGYTF
TRBV10-3,few,TRBD1,TRBJ1-5,TGTGCCATCAGTGAGGGTGGGACAGGGGGCCGTCAGCCCCAGCATTTT,CAISEGGTGGRQPQHF
TRBV6-1,few,.,TRBJ1-1,TGTGCCACCGAGAGGGTGGGGAACACTGAAGCTTTCTTT,CATERVGNTEAFF
TRBV20-1,many,TRBD2,TRBJ2-3,TGCAGTGCTAGAGATTATAGCGGGGGGGCCCCGGTGGATACGCAGTATTTT,CSARDYSGGAPVDTQYF
TRBV10-2,.,.,TRBJ2-1,TGCGCCAGCAGTGAGTACAGCCTCTACAATGAGCAGTTCTTC,CASSEYSLYNEQFF
TRBV20-1,few,.,TRBJ2-7,TGCAGTGCAGCAGGAACCTACGAGCAGTACTTC,CSAAGTYEQYF
TRBV5-1,few,.,TRBJ2-5,TGCGCCAGCAGCAAAGACCAACAAGAGACCCAGTACTTC,CASSKDQQETQYF
TRBV29-1,many,.,TRBJ2-3,TGCAGCGGGTCCGACCCGGACTACACCCTGACAGATACGCAGTATTTT,CSGSDPDYTLTDTQYF
TRBV20-1,few,TRBD2,TRBJ2-2,TGCAGTGCTAGAGTGATCGGGGGGTCAGGAACCGGGGAGCTGTTTTTT,CSARVIGGSGTGELFF
TRBV2,.,.,TRBJ2-1,TGTGCCAGAGGAGTCAGGGCTGTATCCTACAATGAGCAGTTCTTC,CARGVRAVSYNEQFF
TRBV5-1,few,.,TRBJ1-1,TGCGCCAGCTTAGACACGTCGGGGAACACTGAAGCTTTCTTT,CASLDTSGNTEAFF
TRBV9,.,.,TRBJ1-5,TGTGCCAGCAGCCCCAGCAGTAGTCTCAATCAGCCCCAGCATTTT,CASSPSSSLNQPQHF
TRBV6-5,.,.,TRBJ2-7,TGTGCCAGCAGTTACTCTGCATTCTCCACTAGGGGACCCCTGTACGAGCAGTACTTC,CASSYSAFSTRGPLYEQYF
TRBV6-2/TRBV6-3,.,.,TRBJ1-1,TGTGCCAGCAGTTACGTGGGCTCTGAAGCTTTCTTT,CASSYVGSEAFF
TRBV6-1,few,.,TRBJ2-3,TGTGCCAGCAGCCCTGCGAGTCCCACAGATACGCAGTATTTT,CASSPASPTDTQYF
TRBV5-1,.,TRBD1,TRBJ1-1,TGCGCCAGCAGCGTGACAGGGAGCACTGAAGCTTTCTTT,CASSVTGSTEAFF
TRBV7-9,few,.,TRBJ1-1,TGTGCCAGCACCCCAGGCGGTAGGACTGAAGCTTTCTTT,CASTPGGRTEAFF
TRBV12-3/TRBV12-4,.,.,TRBJ2-5,TGTGCCAGCAGTTTGGATCTCCCTGTAGGGGAGACCCAGTACTTC,CASSLDLPVGETQYF
TRBV20-1,many,TRBD1,TRBJ2-7,TGCAGTGCCCCGGGACAGGGAAACTACGAGCAGTACTTC,CSAPGQGNYEQYF
TRBV6-5,.,.,TRBJ2-1,TGTGCCAGCAGTTACGCCAGCTCGCGGGCAGGGACTTACAATGAGCAGTTCTTC,CASSYASSRAGTYNEQFF
TRBV20-1,.,.,TRBJ2-3,TGCAGTGCTATGTACGGATCCCTACTTAATACGCAGTATTTT,CSAMYGSLLNTQYF
TRBV4-3,.,TRBD2,TRBJ2-3,TGCGCCAGCAGCCAAGAAGGGCTAGCGGGAAGTACAGATACGCAGTATTTT,CASSQEGLAGSTDTQYF
TRBV11-1,few,TRBD1,TRBJ2-1,TGTGCCAGCAGCTTATACCGGGACAGATACAATGAGCAGTTCTTC,CASSLYRDRYNEQFF
TRBV6-2/TRBV6-3,.,TRBD1,TRBJ2-4,TGTGCCAGCAGTTACTCGATAGGACAGGGGCAAGCCAAAAACATTCAGTACTTC,CASSYSIGQGQAKNIQYF
TRBV7-2,.,.,TRBJ2-7,TGTGCCAGCAGCCCATACAGGGTGGGGTACGAGCAGTACTTC,CASSPYRVGYEQYF
TRBV20-1,few,.,TRBJ1-1,TGCAGTGTTCGGGGTACAGGGACGGTCACTGAAGCTTTCTTT,CSVRGTGTVTEAFF
TRBV24-1,few,.,TRBJ2-1,TGTGCCACCAGTGCTACCGGGATGTCCTACAATGAGCAGTTCTTC,CATSATGMSYNEQFF
TRBV9,many,TRBD1,TRBJ2-7,TGTGCCAGCAGCGTGGGACAGGGTACCTACGAGCAGTACTTC,CASSVGQGTYEQYF
TRBV6-5,.,TRBD1,TRBJ2-5,TGTGCCAGCAGCTGGGACAGAGAGACCCAGTACTTC,CASSWDRETQYF
TRBV12-3/TRBV12-4,.,TRBD1,TRBJ2-1,TGTGCCAGCAGTTCCAGGACAGGGAGTGAGCAGTTCTTC,CASSSRTGSEQFF
TRBV5-1,.,.,TRBJ2-3,TGCGCCAGCAGCTTGGGCGGGGTGGGAGGTCAGCCCCAGTATTTT,CASSLGGVGGQPQYF
TRBV3-1,.,TRBD1,TRBJ1-6,TGTGCCAGCAGCCAAGTGGGACAGGGTAGTTCACCCCTCCACTTT,CASSQVGQGSSPLHF
TRBV12-3/TRBV12-4,.,.,TRBJ1-2,TGTGCCAGCAGCCCCCTTGTTTTGGGCGGCTACACCTTC,CASSPLVLGGYTF
TRBV20-1,.,TRBD1,TRBJ2-3,TGCAGTGCTTCCACCTTCGGGACAGGGGGACGAGATACGCAGTATTTT,CSASTFGTGGRDTQYF
TRBV5-6,.,TRBD2,TRBJ2-5,TGTGCCAGCAGCCCACGCGGGGGGCTTTTGCAAGAGACCCAGTACTTC,CASSPRGGLLQETQYF